This TCR beta chain was obtained from a study of OX40 agonist ivuxolimab in advanced cancers. Study-wide context: Each dose-escalation patient presented with hepatocellular carcinoma, melanoma, renal cell or head and neck cancer. Averaging about 60 years in age, with a range of roughly 23 to 85, the cohort was approximately 83% male. Partial responses were recorded for three patients, including one with hepatocellular carcinoma and two with cutaneous melanoma. Whole-study results and caveats: By week 6 at 0.1 to 3.0 mg/kg, blood CD4+ and CD8+ T cells had expanded clonally.

The germline CDR1 and CDR2 sequences are SGHRS and YFSETQ. Deletions cut 0 bases from V and 4 bases from J, with 14 bases between. The CDR3 runs 16 residues. Using immunoSEQ multiplex PCR, the repertoire was profiled, and TCRdb retains in-frame clones only, with some absent. The sample holds tens of thousands of clones, 90% seen once. Remarks on this clone: Its antigen remains unknown.

This TCR was recovered from an adult with an advanced solid tumor such as melanoma, head and neck, liver or kidney cancer. The chain combines TRBV5-1 with TRBJ1-3; perhaps TRBD1 as D (5 bases). The specimen comprised CD4+ or CD8+ T cells sorted from blood, sampled in a trial of the OX40 agonist ivuxolimab. DNA of the CDR3: TGCGCCAGCAGCTTGGTTGGGGGAAGGTACGGAAACACCATATATTTT. It encodes CASSLVGGRYGNTIYF.